This T cell receptor (beta chain) originates from a study of blood T cell repertoires in COVID-19. J gave up 11 bases and V 5 bases, and 10 bases lay outside the gene matches. The germline gives CDR1 SEHNR, CDR2 FQNEAQ (reference sequence). The CDR3 has 14 residues. Sequenced by immunoSEQ multiplex PCR; TCRdb stores in-frame clones only, minus some. This sample has about 320,000 clones, with around 89% found just once. The V call is TRBV7-9, the J call TRBJ1-1, with 11 bases that match TRBD1. The sequenced material came from peripheral blood. The TCR originated in a woman in her 30s with COVID-19, enrolled during active disease. Here the CDR3 DNA reads TGTGCCAGCAGCCCGTTCGGACAGGGGGCGAAGGCTTTCTTT. Translating it yields CASSPFGQGAKAFF.